These 32 T cell receptor beta chains were sequenced from one sample in a study of tumor-infiltrating lymphocytes in localized non-small cell lung cancer. Using immunoSEQ multiplex PCR, the repertoire was profiled, and TCRdb retains in-frame clones only, with some absent. This table has 10,000 or so clones, roughly 80% appearing once. Sequenced: uninvolved lung tissue not adjacent to the tumor. The receptors shown here come from a human donor with non-small cell lung cancer.

The chain carries TRBV18 and TRBJ2-7; the D call may be TRBD1 or TRBD2 (5 bases each). Germline loops: CDR1 KGHSH, CDR2 LQKENI. Trimming pared 1 base from V and 5 bases from J, leaving 9 bases between. The CDR3 extends over 13 amino acids. CDR3 coding DNA: TGTGCCAGCTCACCACGGGGGAACGACGAGCAGTACTTC. It yields the protein CASSPRGNDEQYF.

Here the CDR3 reads CASHRDMNTEAFF. Written as DNA, the CDR3 is TGTGCCAGCCACAGGGACATGAACACTGAAGCTTTCTTT. The V gene is TRBV6-5, the J gene TRBJ1-1; D possibly corresponds to TRBD1 (6 bases). The CDR3 is made up of 13 amino acids. From germline, CDR1 is MNHEY and CDR2 SVGAGI. The ends were cut back, 8 bases at V and 0 bases at J, with 10 bases in the middle.

The chain carries TRBV5-6 and TRBJ2-5; 7 bases are shared with TRBD2. Losses at the gene ends were 5 bases for V and 3 bases for J; bases not matched to a gene: 10. This CDR3 spans 15 amino acids. Germline values: CDR1 SGHDT, CDR2 YYEEEE. CDR3 amino acids: CASSFSPGGEETQYF. CDR3 bases: TGTGCCAGCAGTTTCAGCCCGGGGGGTGAAGAGACCCAGTACTTC.

This clone has just one count. This chain uses TRBV10-3 with TRBJ2-7; possibly TRBD2 for D (7 bases). The CDR3 has 14 residues. Germline V lookup: CDR1 ENHRY, CDR2 SYGVKD. Deletions cut 3 bases from V and 6 bases from J, with 15 bases between. CDR3 sequence reads: CAISDSRGASEQYF. Written as DNA, the CDR3 is TGTGCCATCAGTGATAGTCGGGGGGCCTCCGAGCAGTACTTC.

The rearrangement uses TRBV5-1 and TRBJ2-3; D ambiguous. CDR1 SGHRS and CDR2 YFSETQ come from the germline V gene. The CDR3 has 15 residues. Trimming stripped 0 bases from V and 2 bases from J, with 10 bases between. The CDR3 here is CASSLAAPFTDTQYF. In DNA form, the CDR3 reads TGCGCCAGCAGCTTGGCGGCACCCTTCACAGATACGCAGTATTTT. The full variable domain, with the rest looked up from reference TRBV5-1 and TRBJ2-3, is KAGVTQTPRYLIKTRGQQVTLSCSPISGHRSVSWYQQTPGQGLQFLFEYFSETQRNKGNFPGRFSGRQFSNSRSEMNVSTLELGDSALYLCASSLAAPFTDTQYFGPGTRLTVL.

This clone was counted a few times. The CDR3: CASSLILNTEAFF. The CDR3 DNA reads as TGTGCCAGCAGTTTGATCCTTAACACTGAAGCTTTCTTT. This rearrangement joins TRBV6-5 to TRBJ1-1; D remains unclear. Trimming shortened V by 4 bases and J by 2 bases, and 8 bases separated the two germline ends. Per germline, CDR1 MNHEY and CDR2 SVGAGI. The CDR3 is made up of 13 amino acids.

The chain carries TRBV7-2 and TRBJ2-5; D remains ambiguous. Germline-derived CDR1 and CDR2 are SGHTA and FQGNSA. Trimming pared 5 bases from V and 2 bases from J, leaving 15 bases between. The CDR3 has 15 residues. The CDR3 nucleotides read TGTGCCAGCAGCCTAGTTCCGGGTAGGCAAGAGACCCAGTACTTC. The encoded protein is CASSLVPGRQETQYF.

The chain is built from TRBV7-9 and TRBJ1-2; D is uncertain. Trimming shortened V by 1 base and J by 0 bases, and 6 bases separated the two germline ends. The CDR3 contains 14 residues. Germline CDR1 reads SEHNR; CDR2 reads FQNEAQ (reference sequence). CDR3 residues: CASSLESANYGYTF. DNA of the CDR3: TGTGCCAGCAGCTTAGAGTCAGCTAACTATGGCTACACCTTC. Using reference TRBV7-9 and TRBJ1-2 for the parts outside the CDR3, the full variable domain is DTGVSQNPRHKITKRGQNVTFRCDPISEHNRLYWYRQTLGQGPEFLTYFQNEAQLEKSRLLSDRFSAERPKGSFSTLEIQRTEQGDSAMYLCASSLESANYGYTFGSGTRLTVV.

The chain combines TRBV6-5 with TRBJ2-3, with TRBD1 identical over 7 bases. From germline, CDR1 is MNHEY and CDR2 SVGAGI. Losses at the gene ends were 5 bases for V and 9 bases for J; bases not matched to a gene: 8. CDR3 length: 13 residues. The CDR3 sequence: CASSQTGARTQYF. The CDR3, as DNA: TGTGCCAGCAGTCAAACAGGGGCACGGACGCAGTATTTT.

The chain recombines TRBV28 with TRBJ1-5; no reliable D call. The CDR3 is 13 amino acids. Germline V CDR1 and CDR2: MDHEN, SYDVKM. Trimming pared 6 bases from V and 3 bases from J, leaving 9 bases between. The CDR3 DNA is TGTGCCAGCAGACGGGCCCCCAATCAGCCCCAGCATTTT. Protein: CASRRAPNQPQHF.

The chain has TRBV30 and TRBJ1-4; 8 bases are shared with TRBD1. The CDR3 spans 20 residues. V shed 3 bases, J shed 8 bases, and the junction held 26 bases outside the gene matches. CDR1 and CDR2 from the germline V gene are GTSNPN and SVGIG (reference sequence). CDR3 sequence: CAWSNGGGILDRGRGEKLFF. CDR3 DNA: TGTGCCTGGAGCAACGGCGGAGGGATTCTCGACAGGGGAAGGGGGGAAAAACTGTTTTTT.

The chain employs TRBV6-6 and TRBJ2-7, with 13 bases that match TRBD2. The CDR3 is made up of 15 amino acids. V was pared by 6 bases and J by 3 bases, with 5 bases of the junction left unmatched. In germline, CDR1 is MNHNY, CDR2 SVGAGI (reference sequence). In DNA, the CDR3 is TGTGCCAGCAGAATCACTAGCGGGGGGGGCTACGAGCAGTACTTC. Translating it yields CASRITSGGGYEQYF.

The chain recombines TRBV7-2 with TRBJ2-3; D is undetermined. CDR1 and CDR2 from the germline V gene are SGHTA and FQGNSA. The V end lost 7 bases, the J end lost 3 bases, and 14 bases lay between the germline ends. The CDR3 contains 14 residues. The CDR3 here is CASNDRNPTDTQYF. The CDR3 DNA is TGTGCCAGCAACGACCGGAACCCAACAGATACGCAGTATTTT.

V is TRBV18 and J is TRBJ2-7, with 7 positions matching TRBD1. V shed 2 bases and J 0 bases; nucleotides not matched to a gene: 4. CDR1 is KGHSH and CDR2 is LQKENI in the germline V gene. The CDR3 contains 15 residues. CDR3 in amino acids: CASSPTDRSSYEQYF. The CDR3 bases are TGTGCCAGCTCACCAACGGACAGGAGCTCCTACGAGCAGTACTTC.

This rearrangement joins TRBV5-1 to TRBJ2-5; 12 bases are a match to TRBD1. Unmatched junction bases numbered 5, after V lost 3 bases and J lost 5 bases. Germline-derived CDR1 and CDR2 are SGHRS and YFSETQ. The CDR3 length is 15 residues. CDR3 residues: CASSSGQGAYETQYF. CDR3 nucleotides: TGCGCCAGCAGCTCGGGACAGGGGGCCTACGAGACCCAGTACTTC.

In its sample, this clone was seen a few times. The chain combines TRBV19 with TRBJ2-1; 9 nucleotides line up with TRBD2. J lost 1 base, V lost 4 bases, and 8 bases had no gene match. The germline V gene encodes CDR1 LNHDA and CDR2 SQIVND (reference sequence). This CDR3 has 17 amino acids. Here the CDR3 DNA reads TGTGCCAGTAGTAGGACAAGCGGGGGGCCGTCCTACAATGAGCAGTTCTTC. It specifies CASSRTSGGPSYNEQFF.

This chain links TRBV5-1 with TRBJ2-5, with D possibly being TRBD2 (6 bases). With 0 bases removed from V and 5 bases from J, the gap between germline ends came to 17 bases. The CDR3 is 16 residues long. The germline V gene has CDR1 SGHRS and CDR2 YFSETQ. CDR3 protein: CASSLVPHRGGETQYF. The CDR3 DNA follows: TGCGCCAGCAGCTTGGTTCCTCACCGAGGAGGGGAGACCCAGTACTTC.

The J gene is TRBJ2-3, the V gene TRBV5-5, with D unresolved. Germline V gene data show CDR1 as SGHKS and CDR2 as YYEKEE (reference sequence). The CDR3 consists of 15 residues. Deletions cut 3 bases from V and 1 base from J, with 12 bases between. CDR3 nucleotide sequence: TGTGCCAGCAGCTGGTCGGCCGCGGGCACAGATACGCAGTATTTT. Encoded protein: CASSWSAAGTDTQYF. Supplemented by reference TRBV5-5 and TRBJ2-3, the full variable domain reads DAGVTQSPTHLIKTRGQQVTLRCSPISGHKSVSWYQQVLGQGPQFIFQYYEKEERGRGNFPDRFSARQFPNYSSELNVNALLLGDSALYLCASSWSAAGTDTQYFGPGTRLTVL.

The V call is TRBV7-2, the J call TRBJ2-7; perhaps TRBD1 as D (5 bases). The V gene lost 5 bases and the J gene lost 7 bases, with 15 bases spanning the gap. The germline V gene has CDR1 SGHTA and CDR2 FQGNSA. The CDR3 loop spans 13 amino acids. Here the CDR3 reads CASSIDSLREQYF. CDR3 nucleotide sequence: TGTGCCAGCAGCATAGACAGCCTTCGGGAGCAGTACTTC.

The chain joins TRBV19 to TRBJ2-2, with TRBD1 as a possible D gene (7 bases). This CDR3 is 15 amino acids long. CDR1 and CDR2 from the germline V gene are LNHDA and SQIVND (reference sequence). The V end lost 3 bases, the J end lost 4 bases, and 12 bases lay between the germline ends. The DNA for the CDR3 is TGTGCCAGTAGTATCCGGCAGGGGGGCACCGGGGAGCTGTTTTTT. Its translation: CASSIRQGGTGELFF.

The rearrangement joins TRBV4-2 to TRBJ2-2, with TRBD2 matching 9 bases. V shed 4 bases and J 7 bases; nucleotides not matched to a gene: 10. The CDR3 loop spans 16 amino acids. Germline loops: CDR1 LGHNA, CDR2 YNFKEQ. The chain's CDR3 is CASSPRGAGGIGELFF. The CDR3 DNA sequence: TGTGCCAGCAGCCCCCGGGGAGCGGGGGGCATCGGGGAGCTGTTTTTT.

This chain uses TRBV19 with TRBJ1-1, with TRBD1 matching 9 bases. Germline V gene sequence: CDR1 LNHDA, CDR2 SQIVND (reference sequence). Trimming cost V 4 bases and J 5 bases; bases outside gene matches: 2. The CDR3 spans 13 residues. CDR3 nucleotides: TGTGCCAGTAGTACACAGGGGGCGACTGAAGCTTTCTTT. It encodes CASSTQGATEAFF.

The rearrangement links TRBV19 to TRBJ2-6; TRBD1 agrees at 8 bases. Germline CDR1 is LNHDA and CDR2 is SQIVND (reference sequence). This CDR3 is built from 19 residues. V was clipped by 3 bases and J by 4 bases; unmatched bases: 14. CDR3 bases: TGTGCCAGTAGTATGGACGGGACAGGTCGGTCTCGCGGGGCCAACGTCCTGACTTTC. Its translation is CASSMDGTGRSRGANVLTF. Filled out from reference TRBV19 and TRBJ2-6, the complete variable domain reads DGGITQSPKYLFRKEGQNVTLSCEQNLNHDAMYWYRQDPGQGLRLIYYSQIVNDFQKGDIAEGYSVSREKKESFPLTVTSAQKNPTAFYLCASSMDGTGRSRGANVLTFGAGSRLTVL.

The J gene is TRBJ2-7, the V gene TRBV2; D remains unclear. The V end lost 4 bases, the J end lost 2 bases, and 12 bases lay between the germline ends. Germline V gene sequence: CDR1 SNHLY, CDR2 FYNNEI. CDR3 length: 14 amino acids. This CDR3 reads CASSGMGHTYEQYF. CDR3 DNA sequence: TGTGCCAGCAGTGGAATGGGTCATACCTACGAGCAGTACTTC.

This chain uses TRBV5-6 with TRBJ1-1, with D maybe TRBD1 (5 bases). Germline V lookup: CDR1 SGHDT, CDR2 YYEEEE. V was shortened by 1 base and J by 1 base, with 8 bases between the two germline ends. The length of the CDR3 is 14 residues. CDR3: CASSLFGANTEAFF. The CDR3 region has the DNA TGTGCCAGCAGCTTGTTCGGGGCGAACACTGAAGCTTTCTTT.

The chain couples TRBV5-4 to TRBJ1-2; possibly TRBD1 for D (5 bases). Germline V lookup: CDR1 SGHNT, CDR2 YYREEE (reference sequence). Trimming stripped 4 bases from V and 4 bases from J, with 17 bases between. The CDR3 consists of 15 residues. CDR3 amino acids: CASSPTRQGGYGYTF. In DNA, the CDR3 is TGTGCCAGCAGCCCTACCCGGCAGGGCGGCTATGGCTACACCTTC.

The chain's CDR3 is CASSPWDTNGYTF. The CDR3 DNA reads TGTGCCAGCAGCCCCTGGGACACGAATGGCTACACCTTC. The rearrangement links TRBV9 to TRBJ1-2; the D gene is possibly TRBD1 (6 bases). Germline-derived CDR1 and CDR2 are SGDLS and YYNGEE. CDR3 length equals 13 residues. With 4 bases removed from V and 6 bases from J, the gap between germline ends came to 13 bases.

This clone was seen a single time. V is TRBV19 and J is TRBJ1-6; D is undetermined. Trimming left V 3 bases short and J 10 bases short, with 13 bases between. The CDR3 is 14 amino acids. Germline V gives CDR1 LNHDA, CDR2 SQIVND (reference sequence). The CDR3 coding sequence is TGTGCCAGTAGTATCATCCGGGATGGATCACCCCTCCACTTT. It is translated as CASSIIRDGSPLHF.

This chain joins TRBV10-1 and TRBJ1-5; 10 nucleotides agree with TRBD1. The CDR3 sequence is 15 residues long. The ends lost 3 bases at V and 7 bases at J; junction bases unmatched: 6. The germline V gene has CDR1 WNHNN and CDR2 SYGVQD (reference sequence). CDR3 nucleotides: TGCGCCAGCAGTGAAGACAGGGGGCGCAGGCAGCCCCAGCATTTT. It codes for CASSEDRGRRQPQHF.

The rearrangement joins TRBV4-2 to TRBJ1-1; D is unclear. This CDR3 contains 17 residues. V lost 0 bases, J lost 1 base, and 15 bases lay in between. Per the germline V gene, CDR1 is LGHNA and CDR2 is YNFKEQ. CDR3 protein: CASSQDGGHLGNTEAFF. The CDR3 DNA sequence: TGTGCCAGCAGCCAAGATGGCGGGCACCTCGGGAACACTGAAGCTTTCTTT.

The V call is TRBV7-7, the J call TRBJ2-2, with a possible D match to TRBD2 (6 bases). The V end lost 5 bases, the J end lost 7 bases, and 14 bases lay between the germline ends. CDR3 length: 14 residues. Germline CDR1 and CDR2: SSHAT and FNYEAQ (reference sequence). CDR3 in DNA: TGTGCCAGCAGCGCGTCTAGCGCTGGCGGGGAGCTGTTTTTT. It encodes CASSASSAGGELFF.

The chain links TRBV2 to TRBJ1-2; possible D gene TRBD1, 5 bases. With 1 base removed from V and 7 bases from J, the gap between germline ends came to 7 bases. Germline V gene sequence: CDR1 SNHLY, CDR2 FYNNEI. The CDR3 contains 12 residues. CDR3 amino acids: CASSEVGGGYTF. CDR3 DNA sequence: TGTGCCAGCAGTGAAGTGGGGGGTGGCTACACCTTC. The full variable domain, its missing parts supplied by reference TRBV2 and TRBJ1-2, is EPEVTQTPSHQVTQMGQEVILRCVPISNHLYFYWYRQILGQKVEFLVSFYNNEISEKSEIFDDQFSVERPDGSNFTLKIRSTKLEDSAMYFCASSEVGGGYTFGSGTRLTVV.